The sequence of this T cell receptor beta chain was determined in a study of blood T cell repertoires in COVID-19. In the study overall: In each case, the material was cDNA or gDNA derived from T cells, B-cell-depleted T cells, or PBMCs.

Cohort allocation depended upon clinical history that participants reported. Clones were read by immunoSEQ multiplex PCR, and TCRdb kept only the in-frame ones, dropping some. The sample has about 320,000 clones, around 90% seen once; the top ten hold roughly 5.2%. The sequencing sample was made of PBMCs or T cells enriched from blood (not recorded which). The TCR was taken from a man in his sixties who had recovered from COVID-19.

The CDR3 nucleotides are TGTGCCAGCAGTTCGCCGGGGGGCCCAAACTATGGCTACACCTTC. Protein sequence: CASSSPGGPNYGYTF. The chain is built from TRBV27 and TRBJ1-2; D is perhaps TRBD1 (6 bases). The germline V gene encodes CDR1 MNHEY and CDR2 SMNVEV (reference sequence). The CDR3 runs 15 residues. V lost 4 bases to trimming and J lost 2 bases, with 14 bases between them.